The 20 T cell receptor beta chains reported below all come from one sample, sequenced in a study of response to subunit inactivated influenza vaccine (dated by TCRdb to 2017 to 2018). Libraries came from RT-PCR. Sequencing took place on an Illumina HiSeq 2500. In-frame beta chains were kept once TCRdb had trimmed the public reads at Q25 with fastp and called clones with MiXCR. One record per CDR3 amino acid sequence lists the most common genes and DNA. Across this sample there are a few hundred thousand distinct CDR3 sequences, with 20% to 25% seen only once. The ten largest clones take up more than 8.5% of the sample. This sample comprised PBMCs from blood, obtained 21 months after vaccination. These TCRs come from a man aged 50 to 75 who received an inactivated influenza vaccine. Donor details come from another sample of the same person, matched by shared clones.

The chain is built from TRBV20-1 and TRBJ2-3; TRBD2 matches 11 bases. CDR3 length: 16 amino acids. After removal of 0 bases from V and 3 bases from J, the junction contained 5 bases not matched to a gene. Germline-derived CDR1 and CDR2 are DFQATT and SNEGSKA (reference sequence). CDR3 in amino acids: CSAREPTSGITDTQYF. CDR3 DNA: TGCAGTGCTAGAGAACCGACTAGCGGGATAACAGATACGCAGTATTTT.

This rearrangement joins TRBV27 to TRBJ1-2; D unresolved. The CDR3 runs to 13 residues. V lost 5 bases and J 5 bases, leaving 12 bases between the germline ends. From germline, CDR1 is MNHEY and CDR2 SMNVEV (reference sequence). The CDR3 DNA reads as TGTGCCAGCAGTCCACACGATACTTATGGCTACACCTTC. Translated: CASSPHDTYGYTF.

The chain combines TRBV4-3 with TRBJ2-4; D uncertain. Germline V gives CDR1 LGHNA, CDR2 YSLEER. The CDR3 covers 13 residues. V dropped 1 base and J dropped 8 bases, with 9 bases sitting between them. DNA of the CDR3: TGCGCCAGCAGCCAAGTTTTAGGTTACATTCAGTACTTC. It encodes CASSQVLGYIQYF.

The chain carries TRBV9 and TRBJ1-2; no reliable D call. CDR3 length equals 15 residues. Looked up from germline, CDR1 is SGDLS and CDR2 is YYNGEE. V lost 0 bases and J 0 bases, leaving 9 bases between the germline ends. The CDR3 DNA reads as TGTGCCAGCAGCGTAGTGGCAGTTCCTAACTATGGCTACACCTTC. This encodes CASSVVAVPNYGYTF.

The chain employs TRBV12-3 or TRBV12-4 and TRBJ2-1; D may match TRBD1 or TRBD2 (5 bases each). The CDR3 length is 16 residues. V was clipped by 5 bases and J by 1 base, with 15 bases between them. In DNA, the CDR3 is TGTGCCAGCAGTCCGGGGCGGCGGTGGTCCTACAATGAGCAGTTCTTC. This translates into CASSPGRRWSYNEQFF.

This clonotype was observed a few times. V gene TRBV6-2 or TRBV6-3 combines with J gene TRBJ1-5; D gene uncertain. The germline gives CDR1 MNHEY, CDR2 SVGEGT. The CDR3 is 15 amino acids. V was shortened by 6 bases and J by 0 bases, with 12 bases between the two germline ends. DNA for the CDR3: TGTGCCAGCAGGCCCCTCTCGGATAGCAATCAGCCCCAGCATTTT. Encoded protein: CASRPLSDSNQPQHF.

This clonotype was observed a handful of times. The chain carries TRBV6-6 and TRBJ1-5; no clear D gene. Between the trimmed V and J ends, which lost 5 bases and 4 bases, there was a span of 6 bases. CDR1 is MNHNY and CDR2 is SVGAGI in the germline V gene (reference sequence). CDR3 length: 12 residues. This CDR3 is CASSAPNQPQHF. Here the CDR3 DNA reads TGTGCCAGCAGTGCGCCGAATCAGCCCCAGCATTTT.

This chain joins TRBV29-1 and TRBJ2-5, with 7 bases lining up with TRBD1. CDR1 and CDR2 (germline): SQVTM, ANQGSEA. The CDR3 consists of 13 residues. V lost 4 bases to trimming and J lost 3 bases; unmatched junction nucleotides: 5. CDR3 coding DNA: TGCAGCGTTGCCCACAGGGGTGAAGAGACCCAGTACTTC. Its translation: CSVAHRGEETQYF.

The chain employs TRBV3-1 and TRBJ1-1; no reliable D call. Germline values: CDR1 LGHDT, CDR2 YNNKEL (reference sequence). This CDR3 is built from 14 residues. V shed 1 base and J shed 0 bases, with 6 bases lying between them. The CDR3 DNA reads as TGTGCCAGCAGCCAAGGGTCAATGAACACTGAAGCTTTCTTT. Amino acids: CASSQGSMNTEAFF.

This clonotype was seen more than once but under ten times. This chain links TRBV6-1 with TRBJ1-1; D remains ambiguous. From germline, CDR1 is MNHNS and CDR2 SASEGT. This CDR3 contains 13 residues. Between the trimmed V and J ends, which lost 3 bases and 0 bases, there was a span of 5 bases. CDR3 nucleotide sequence: TGTGCCAGCAGTGACGTGGTGAACACTGAAGCTTTCTTT. This gives the protein CASSDVVNTEAFF.

This clonotype was counted only a few times. The chain joins TRBV7-9 to TRBJ2-3; no clear D. This CDR3 has 11 residues. Germline V gene data show CDR1 as SEHNR and CDR2 as FQNEAQ (reference sequence). Trimming took off 8 bases at V and 0 bases at J, with 3 bases between the two ends. Here the CDR3 DNA reads TGTGCCAGCGGTAGCACAGATACGCAGTATTTT. Translation gives CASGSTDTQYF.

This clonotype was detected many times. The DNA is left out, because the CDR3 cannot be placed on it with certainty; the CDR3 is given as TCRdb lists it. V and J are TRBV21-1 and TRBJ1-2; TRBD1, the table's D call, lacks a check against the DNA. TRBV21-1 is flagged as a pseudogene. The CDR3 has 14 residues if both end residues are counted. The CDR3 region is CASSKVGQGNGYTF.

This clonotype occurred a few times. This rearrangement joins TRBV12-3 or TRBV12-4 to TRBJ2-2; 7 nucleotides match TRBD1. With 0 bases clipped from V and 1 base from J, the junction kept 2 bases outside the gene matches. The CDR3 runs 16 residues. The CDR3 protein is CASSLAGGGNTGELFF. The CDR3 DNA sequence: TGTGCCAGCAGTTTAGCAGGGGGCGGGAACACCGGGGAGCTGTTTTTT.

This clonotype came up a few times. The rearrangement uses TRBV29-1 and TRBJ1-2; D uncertain. CDR3 size: 11 residues. Trimming removed 4 bases from V and 8 bases from J, with 11 bases in between. CDR1 and CDR2 (germline): SQVTM, ANQGSEA. The chain's CDR3 is CSVVDQRGYTF. Here the CDR3 DNA reads TGCAGCGTTGTCGATCAGAGAGGCTACACCTTC.

The rearrangement uses TRBV7-2 and TRBJ1-5; a weak D match, TRBD1 (6 bases). The CDR3 has 15 amino acids. Germline values: CDR1 SGHTA, CDR2 FQGNSA. V was cut by 5 bases and J by 7 bases, with 18 bases left in between. CDR3 loop: CASSAQAGAGQPQHF. The CDR3 DNA reads TGTGCCAGCAGCGCCCAGGCGGGGGCAGGGCAGCCCCAGCATTTT.

This clonotype was recorded a few times. This chain links TRBV12-3 or TRBV12-4 with TRBJ1-6, with D possibly matching TRBD1 (5 bases). Trimming stripped 6 bases from V and 6 bases from J, with 15 bases between. This CDR3 has 15 residues. The CDR3 sequence: CASRGPGTVNSPLHF. The CDR3 region has the DNA TGTGCCAGCAGAGGTCCCGGGACTGTTAATTCACCCCTCCACTTT.

CDR3: CASSSGTGAYTEAFF. CDR3 coding DNA: TGTGCCAGCAGTTCCGGGACAGGGGCATACACTGAAGCTTTCTTT. V and J are TRBV27 and TRBJ1-1; 10 bases agree with TRBD1. CDR3 length: 15 residues. V trimming: 4 bases; J trimming: 3 bases; junction bases outside the gene matches: 5. Germline CDR1 MNHEY, CDR2 SMNVEV (reference sequence).

Ten or more counts support this clonotype. This chain uses TRBV19 with TRBJ1-5; 9 nucleotides align to TRBD1. V shed 9 bases and J 4 bases; nucleotides not matched to a gene: 10. Germline V gene data show CDR1 as LNHDA and CDR2 as SQIVND (reference sequence). The length of the CDR3 is 15 residues. CDR3 sequence reads: CASSPETGGNQPQHF. The CDR3 nucleotides are TGTGCCAGCTCGCCCGAGACAGGGGGAAATCAGCCCCAGCATTTT.

This rearrangement joins TRBV10-2 to TRBJ2-4; the match to TRBD2 covers 7 bases. V lost 2 bases to trimming and J lost 8 bases; unmatched junction nucleotides: 0. Germline V CDR1 and CDR2: WSHSY, SAAADI. This CDR3 spans 12 amino acids. The CDR3 loop reads CASSEGGDIQYF. The CDR3 coding sequence is TGCGCCAGCAGTGAGGGGGGGGACATTCAGTACTTC.

The chain couples TRBV2 to TRBJ1-1, with D hard to call. This CDR3 has 16 residues. Between the trimmed V and J ends, which lost 6 bases and 0 bases, there was a span of 17 bases. Germline CDR1 SNHLY, CDR2 FYNNEI. The CDR3 spells CASRAQNRFMNTEAFF. The CDR3 DNA sequence: TGTGCCAGCAGGGCCCAGAATCGGTTCATGAACACTGAAGCTTTCTTT.